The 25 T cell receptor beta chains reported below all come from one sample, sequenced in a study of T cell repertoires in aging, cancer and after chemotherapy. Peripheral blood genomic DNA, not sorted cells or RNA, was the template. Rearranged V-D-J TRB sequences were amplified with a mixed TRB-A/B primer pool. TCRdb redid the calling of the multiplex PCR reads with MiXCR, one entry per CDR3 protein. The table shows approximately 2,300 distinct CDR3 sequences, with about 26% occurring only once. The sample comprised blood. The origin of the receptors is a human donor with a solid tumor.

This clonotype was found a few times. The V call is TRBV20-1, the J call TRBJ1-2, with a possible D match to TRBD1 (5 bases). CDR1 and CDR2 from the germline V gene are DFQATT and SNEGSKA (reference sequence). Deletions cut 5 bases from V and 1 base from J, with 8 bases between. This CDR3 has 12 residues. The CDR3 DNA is TGCAGTGCTTATGACAGTAACTATGGCTACACCTTC. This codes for CSAYDSNYGYTF.

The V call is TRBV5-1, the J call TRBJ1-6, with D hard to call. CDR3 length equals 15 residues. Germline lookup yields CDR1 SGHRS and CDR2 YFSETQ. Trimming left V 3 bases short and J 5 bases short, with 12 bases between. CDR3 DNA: TGCGCCAGCAGCTCCTCGGGGTTGCATAATTCACCCCTCCACTTT. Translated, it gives CASSSSGLHNSPLHF.

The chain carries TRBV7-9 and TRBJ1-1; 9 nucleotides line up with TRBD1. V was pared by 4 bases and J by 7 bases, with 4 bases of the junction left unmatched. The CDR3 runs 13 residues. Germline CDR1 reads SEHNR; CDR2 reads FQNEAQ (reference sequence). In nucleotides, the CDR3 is TGTGCCAGCAGCTGGACAGGGGAGGGTGAAGCTTTCTTT. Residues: CASSWTGEGEAFF.

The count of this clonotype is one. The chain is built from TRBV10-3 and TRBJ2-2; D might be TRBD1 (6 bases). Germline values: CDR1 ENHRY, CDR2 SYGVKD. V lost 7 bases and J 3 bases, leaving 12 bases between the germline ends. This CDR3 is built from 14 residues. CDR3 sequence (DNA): TGTGCCATCAAAACAGGGAGTGACACCGGGGAGCTGTTTTTT. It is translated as CAIKTGSDTGELFF.

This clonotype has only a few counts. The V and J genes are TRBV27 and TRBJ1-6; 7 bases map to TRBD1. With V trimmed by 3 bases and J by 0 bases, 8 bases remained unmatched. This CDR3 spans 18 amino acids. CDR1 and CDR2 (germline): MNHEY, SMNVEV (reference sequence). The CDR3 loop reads CASSFPDRASSYNSPLHF. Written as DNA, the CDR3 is TGTGCCAGCAGTTTCCCCGACAGGGCTAGCTCCTATAATTCACCCCTCCACTTT.

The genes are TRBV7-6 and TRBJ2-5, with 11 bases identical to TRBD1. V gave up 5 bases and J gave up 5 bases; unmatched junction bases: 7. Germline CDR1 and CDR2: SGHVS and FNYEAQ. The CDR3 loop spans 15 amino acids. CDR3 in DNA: TGTGCCAGCAGCCCGGGGACAGGGGGTTATGAGACCCAGTACTTC. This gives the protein CASSPGTGGYETQYF. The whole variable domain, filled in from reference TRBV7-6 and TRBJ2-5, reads GAGVSQSPRYKVTKRGQDVALRCDPISGHVSLYWYRQALGQGPEFLTYFNYEAQQDKSGLPNDRFSAERPEGSISTLTIQRTEQRDSAMYRCASSPGTGGYETQYFGPGTRLLVL.

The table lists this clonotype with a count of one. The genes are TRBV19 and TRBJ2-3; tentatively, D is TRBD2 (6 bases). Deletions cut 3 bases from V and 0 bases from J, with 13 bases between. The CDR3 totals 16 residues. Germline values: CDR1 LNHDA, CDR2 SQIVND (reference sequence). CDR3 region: CASSIRAGISTDTQYF. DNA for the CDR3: TGTGCCAGTAGTATTAGGGCGGGGATAAGCACAGATACGCAGTATTTT.

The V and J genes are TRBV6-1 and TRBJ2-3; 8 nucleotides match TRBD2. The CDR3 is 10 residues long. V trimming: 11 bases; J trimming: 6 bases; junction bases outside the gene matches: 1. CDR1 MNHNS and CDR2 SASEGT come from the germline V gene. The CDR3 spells CARGGDTQYF. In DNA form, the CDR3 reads TGTGCCCGGGGGGGGGATACGCAGTATTTT.

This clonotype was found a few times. This CDR3 is CATSDSGQGYQPQHF. In nucleotides, the CDR3 is TGTGCCACCAGTGACTCCGGACAGGGGTATCAGCCCCAGCATTTT. The chain is built from TRBV24-1 and TRBJ1-5; 9 bases line up with TRBD1. This CDR3 comprises 15 residues. Germline trimming cut 4 bases from V and 5 bases from J; bases unmatched to any gene: 5. In germline, CDR1 is KGHDR, CDR2 SFDVKD.

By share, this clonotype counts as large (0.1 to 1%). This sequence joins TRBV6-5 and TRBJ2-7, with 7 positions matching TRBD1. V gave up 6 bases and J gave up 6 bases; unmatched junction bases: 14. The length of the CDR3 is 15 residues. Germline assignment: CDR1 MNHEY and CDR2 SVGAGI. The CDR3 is CASSRQGVLSGEQYF. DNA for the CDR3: TGTGCCAGCAGCCGGCAGGGGGTTTTATCCGGCGAGCAGTACTTC.

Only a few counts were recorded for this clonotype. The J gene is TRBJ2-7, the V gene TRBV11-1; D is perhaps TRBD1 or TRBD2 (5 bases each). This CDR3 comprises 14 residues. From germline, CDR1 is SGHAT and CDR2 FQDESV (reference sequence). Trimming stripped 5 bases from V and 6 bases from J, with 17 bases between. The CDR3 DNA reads TGTGCCAGCAGCGGGACCCTTACCCCGTTCGAGCAGTACTTC. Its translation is CASSGTLTPFEQYF.

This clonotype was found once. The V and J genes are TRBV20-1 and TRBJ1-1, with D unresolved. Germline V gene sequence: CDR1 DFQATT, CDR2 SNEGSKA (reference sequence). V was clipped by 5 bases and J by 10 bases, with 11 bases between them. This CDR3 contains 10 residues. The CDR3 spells CSAPPGIAFF. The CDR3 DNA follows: TGCAGTGCTCCGCCCGGGATAGCTTTCTTT.

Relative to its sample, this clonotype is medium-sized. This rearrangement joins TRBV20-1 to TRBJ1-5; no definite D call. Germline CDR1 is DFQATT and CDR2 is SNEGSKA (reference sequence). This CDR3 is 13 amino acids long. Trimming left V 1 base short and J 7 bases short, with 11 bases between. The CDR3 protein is CSARGLTGQPQHF. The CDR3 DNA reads TGCAGTGCTAGAGGGTTAACGGGCCAGCCCCAGCATTTT.

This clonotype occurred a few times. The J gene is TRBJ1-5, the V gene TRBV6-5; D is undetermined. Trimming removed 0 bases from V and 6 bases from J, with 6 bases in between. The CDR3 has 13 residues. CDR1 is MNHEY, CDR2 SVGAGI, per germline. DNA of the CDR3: TGTGCCAGCAGTTACTCTCCACTTCAGCCCCAGCATTTT. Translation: CASSYSPLQPQHF.

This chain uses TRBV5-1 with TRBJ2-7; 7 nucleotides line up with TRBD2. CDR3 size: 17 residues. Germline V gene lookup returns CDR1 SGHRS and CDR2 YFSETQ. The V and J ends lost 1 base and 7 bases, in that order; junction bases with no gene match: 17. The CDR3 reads CASSLSPGGGGPREQYF. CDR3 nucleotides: TGCGCCAGCAGCTTGTCTCCTGGGGGGGGAGGGCCGAGGGAGCAGTACTTC.

In DNA form, the CDR3 reads TGTGCCAGCAGCGCGAGCTCCTACAATGAGCAGTTCTTC. Amino acids: CASSASSYNEQFF. The V and J genes are TRBV9 and TRBJ2-1, with D uncertain. CDR1 and CDR2 (germline): SGDLS, YYNGEE. The CDR3 is 13 residues long. V lost 3 bases, J lost 0 bases, and 4 bases lay in between. Filled out from reference TRBV9 and TRBJ2-1, the complete variable domain reads DSGVTQTPKHLITATGQRVTLRCSPRSGDLSVYWYQQSLDQGLQFLIQYYNGEERAKGNILERFSAQQFPDLHSELNLSSLELGDSALYFCASSASSYNEQFFGPGTRLTVL.

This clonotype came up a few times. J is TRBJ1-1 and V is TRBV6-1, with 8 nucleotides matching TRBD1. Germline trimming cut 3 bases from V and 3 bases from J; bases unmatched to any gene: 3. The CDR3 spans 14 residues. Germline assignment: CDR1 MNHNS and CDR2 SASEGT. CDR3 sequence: CASSDPGGHTEAFF. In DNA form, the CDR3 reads TGTGCCAGCAGTGATCCAGGGGGCCACACTGAAGCTTTCTTT.

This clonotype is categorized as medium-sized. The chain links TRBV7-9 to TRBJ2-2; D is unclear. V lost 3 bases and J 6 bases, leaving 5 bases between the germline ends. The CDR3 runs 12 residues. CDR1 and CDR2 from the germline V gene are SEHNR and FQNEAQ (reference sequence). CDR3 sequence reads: CASSFGAGELFF. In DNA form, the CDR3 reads TGTGCCAGCAGCTTTGGAGCCGGGGAGCTGTTTTTT.

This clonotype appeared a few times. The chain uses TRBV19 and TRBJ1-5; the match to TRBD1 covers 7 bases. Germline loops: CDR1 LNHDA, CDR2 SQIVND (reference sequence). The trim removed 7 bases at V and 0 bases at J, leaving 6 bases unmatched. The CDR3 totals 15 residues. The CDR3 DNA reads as TGTGCCAGTAAAGACAGGGCAAATAGCAATCAGCCCCAGCATTTT. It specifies CASKDRANSNQPQHF.

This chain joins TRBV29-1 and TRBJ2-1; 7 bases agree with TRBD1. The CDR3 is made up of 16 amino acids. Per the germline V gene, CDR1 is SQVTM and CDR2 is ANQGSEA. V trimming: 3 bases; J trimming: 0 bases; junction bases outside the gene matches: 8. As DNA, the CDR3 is TGCAGCGTTGAGGGTGTTGGGACAGCCTCCTACAATGAGCAGTTCTTC. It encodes CSVEGVGTASYNEQFF.

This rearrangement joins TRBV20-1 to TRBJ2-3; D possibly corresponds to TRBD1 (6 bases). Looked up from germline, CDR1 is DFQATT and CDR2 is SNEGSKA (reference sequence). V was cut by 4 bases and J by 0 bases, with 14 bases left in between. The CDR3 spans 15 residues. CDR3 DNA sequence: TGCAGTGCTAACGGACGCCAGGGGAGCACAGATACGCAGTATTTT. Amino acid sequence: CSANGRQGSTDTQYF.

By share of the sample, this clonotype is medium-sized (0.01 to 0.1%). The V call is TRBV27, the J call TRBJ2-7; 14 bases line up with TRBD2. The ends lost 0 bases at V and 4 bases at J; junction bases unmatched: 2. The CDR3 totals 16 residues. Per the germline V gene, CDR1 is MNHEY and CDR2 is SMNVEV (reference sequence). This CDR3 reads CASSLSGLAGGYEQYF. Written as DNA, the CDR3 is TGTGCCAGCAGTTTATCAGGACTAGCGGGAGGATACGAGCAGTACTTC.

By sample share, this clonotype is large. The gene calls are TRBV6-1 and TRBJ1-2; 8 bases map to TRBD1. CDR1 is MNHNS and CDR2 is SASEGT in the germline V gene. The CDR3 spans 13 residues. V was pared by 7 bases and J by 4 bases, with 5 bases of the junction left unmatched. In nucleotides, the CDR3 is TGTGCCAGCACGACAGGGGACTTCTATGGCTACACCTTC. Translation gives CASTTGDFYGYTF.

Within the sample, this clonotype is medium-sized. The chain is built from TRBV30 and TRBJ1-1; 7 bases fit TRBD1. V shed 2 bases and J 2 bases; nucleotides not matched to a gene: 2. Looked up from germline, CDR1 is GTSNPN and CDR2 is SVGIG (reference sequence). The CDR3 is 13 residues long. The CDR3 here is CAWSRDRNTEAFF. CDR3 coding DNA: TGTGCCTGGAGTCGGGACAGAAACACTGAAGCTTTCTTT.

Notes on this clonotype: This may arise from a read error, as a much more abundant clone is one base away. This CDR3 reads CASSLGQTIYGYTF. As DNA, the CDR3 is TGTGCCAGCAGTTTAGGACAGACAATCTATGGCTACACCTTC. The J gene is TRBJ1-2, the V gene TRBV6-5; maybe TRBD1 (6 bases). V dropped 4 bases and J dropped 4 bases, with 13 bases sitting between them. The CDR3 spans 14 residues. CDR1 and CDR2 (germline): MNHEY, SVGAGI.